What follows is one T cell receptor beta chain and its context. Its antigen is still unknown. The data stem from a study of OX40 agonist ivuxolimab in advanced cancers. The overall study: Participants, 82.7% male, averaged 60 years of age, ranging from about 23 to 85.

Clones were read by immunoSEQ multiplex PCR, and TCRdb kept only the in-frame ones, dropping some. This sample has around 24,000 clones, with around 81% found just once. Findings and caveats of the study: Researchers report that CD8+ T cells had, on average, more expanded clones than CD4+.

J was trimmed by 3 bases and V by 4 bases; bases with no gene match: 7. The CDR3 length is 14 residues. In germline, CDR1 is SQVTM, CDR2 ANQGSEA. The specimen comprised CD4+ or CD8+ T cells sorted from blood, sampled in a trial of the OX40 agonist ivuxolimab. The receptor's source is an adult with an advanced solid tumor such as melanoma, head and neck, liver or kidney cancer. V usage is TRBV29-1 and J usage is TRBJ1-1, with 8 bases matching TRBD1. The CDR3 spells CSVVQGAGDTEAFF. As DNA, the CDR3 is TGCAGCGTTGTCCAGGGGGCAGGGGACACTGAAGCTTTCTTT.